The clone carrying this T cell receptor beta chain was picked up a small number of times. Its cognate antigen is unknown. This entry comes from a study of T cells in narcolepsy. Points from the study as a whole: Comparing one patient's CSF and blood CD4+ clonotypes highlighted HCRT- and TRIB2-specific autoreactive clonotypes.

Data came from immunoSEQ multiplex PCR; TCRdb stores just in-frame clones and leaves some out. The sample contains 20,000 to 30,000 clones, 85% of which appear only once. The germline CDR1 and CDR2 sequences are SGDLS and YYNGEE. Germline trimming cut 1 base from V and 2 bases from J; bases unmatched to any gene: 9. The CDR3 spans 18 residues. The clonotype was recovered from a human donor in good health. The sequenced sample consisted of memory (CD45RA-) CD4+ T cells from blood. The chain combines TRBV9 with TRBJ2-6, with 7 bases identical to TRBD2. In DNA, the CDR3 is TGTGCCAGCAGCGTAAGACTAGCCCAATCGGCTGGGGCCAACGTCCTGACTTTC. This gives the protein CASSVRLAQSAGANVLTF.